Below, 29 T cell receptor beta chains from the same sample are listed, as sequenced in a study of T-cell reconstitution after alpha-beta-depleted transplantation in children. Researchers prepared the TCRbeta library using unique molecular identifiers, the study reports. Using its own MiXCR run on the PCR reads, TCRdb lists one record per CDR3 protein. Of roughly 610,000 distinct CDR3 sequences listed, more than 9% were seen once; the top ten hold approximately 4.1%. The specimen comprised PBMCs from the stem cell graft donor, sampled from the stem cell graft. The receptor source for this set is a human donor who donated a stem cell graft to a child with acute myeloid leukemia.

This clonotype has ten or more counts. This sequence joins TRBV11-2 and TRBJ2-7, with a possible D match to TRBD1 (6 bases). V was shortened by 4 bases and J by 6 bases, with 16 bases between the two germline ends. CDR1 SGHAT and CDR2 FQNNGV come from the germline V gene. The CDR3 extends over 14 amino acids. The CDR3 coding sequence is TGTGCCAGCAGCTCACGCAGGGGACGGGGCGAGCAGTACTTC. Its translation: CASSSRRGRGEQYF.

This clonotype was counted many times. This CDR3 is CASSLDGGSRYF. DNA for the CDR3: TGTGCCAGCAGCTTAGATGGAGGTTCAAGGTATTTT. This chain connects TRBV7-9 to TRBJ2-3, with D perhaps matching TRBD2 (5 bases). Germline V gives CDR1 SEHNR, CDR2 FQNEAQ (reference sequence). This CDR3 has 12 residues. Trimming removed 1 base from V and 14 bases from J, with 13 bases in between.

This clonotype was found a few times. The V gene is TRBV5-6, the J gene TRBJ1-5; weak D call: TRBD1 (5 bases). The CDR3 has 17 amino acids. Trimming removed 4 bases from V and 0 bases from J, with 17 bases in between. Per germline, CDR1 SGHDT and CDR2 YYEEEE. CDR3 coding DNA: TGTGCCAGCAGCCGTGGGACGGAGAGGTATAGCAATCAGCCCCAGCATTTT. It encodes CASSRGTERYSNQPQHF. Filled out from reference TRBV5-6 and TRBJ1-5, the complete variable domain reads DAGVTQSPTHLIKTRGQQVTLRCSPKSGHDTVSWYQQALGQGPQFIFQYYEEEERQRGNFPDRFSGHQFPNYSSELNVNALLLGDSALYLCASSRGTERYSNQPQHFGDGTRLSIL.

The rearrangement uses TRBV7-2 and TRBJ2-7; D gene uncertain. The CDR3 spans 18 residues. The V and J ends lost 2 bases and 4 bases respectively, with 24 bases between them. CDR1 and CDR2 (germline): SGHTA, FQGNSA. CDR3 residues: CASSLSAPNRFIPYEQYF. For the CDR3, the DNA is TGTGCCAGCAGCTTATCGGCGCCAAATAGATTTATCCCGTACGAGCAGTACTTC.

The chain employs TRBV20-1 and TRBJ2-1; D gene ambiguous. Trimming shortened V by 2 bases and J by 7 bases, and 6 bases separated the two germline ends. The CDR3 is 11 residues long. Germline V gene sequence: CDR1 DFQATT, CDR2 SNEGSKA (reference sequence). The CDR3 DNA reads TGCAGTGCTAGAAGTGGGAATGAGCAGTTCTTC. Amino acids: CSARSGNEQFF.

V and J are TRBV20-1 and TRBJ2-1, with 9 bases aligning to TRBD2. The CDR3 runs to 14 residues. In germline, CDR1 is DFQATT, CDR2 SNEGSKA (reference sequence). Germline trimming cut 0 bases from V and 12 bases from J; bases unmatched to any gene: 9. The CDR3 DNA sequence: TGCAGTGCTAGAGACATAAGCGGGAGGAGCGTGCAGTTCTTC. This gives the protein CSARDISGRSVQFF.

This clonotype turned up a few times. The CDR3 here is CSARGAGGGRYQETQYF. The CDR3 DNA is TGCAGTGCTAGGGGAGCCGGGGGCGGGAGGTATCAAGAGACCCAGTACTTC. This chain links TRBV20-1 with TRBJ2-5; TRBD2 matches 8 bases. Unmatched junction bases numbered 14, after V lost 3 bases and J lost 2 bases. The germline V gene encodes CDR1 DFQATT and CDR2 SNEGSKA (reference sequence). CDR3 size: 17 residues.

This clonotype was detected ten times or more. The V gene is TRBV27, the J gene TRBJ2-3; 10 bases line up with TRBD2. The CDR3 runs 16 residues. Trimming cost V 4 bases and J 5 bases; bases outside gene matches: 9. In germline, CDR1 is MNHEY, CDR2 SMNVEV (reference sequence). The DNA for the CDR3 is TGTGCCAGCAGTTCCTCGGCTAGCGGGAGAGTAGATACGCAGTATTTT. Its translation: CASSSSASGRVDTQYF.

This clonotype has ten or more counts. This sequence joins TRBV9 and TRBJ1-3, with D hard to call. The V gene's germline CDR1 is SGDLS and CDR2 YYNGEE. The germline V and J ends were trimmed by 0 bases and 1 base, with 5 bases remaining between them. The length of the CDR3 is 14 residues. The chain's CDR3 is CASSVGVSGNTIYF. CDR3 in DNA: TGTGCCAGCAGCGTAGGAGTGTCTGGAAACACCATATATTTT.

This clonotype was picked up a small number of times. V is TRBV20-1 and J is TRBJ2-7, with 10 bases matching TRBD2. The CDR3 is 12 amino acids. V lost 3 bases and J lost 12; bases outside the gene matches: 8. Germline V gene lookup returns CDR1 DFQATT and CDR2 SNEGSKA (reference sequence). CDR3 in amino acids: CSASRPSGSLYF. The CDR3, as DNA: TGCAGTGCTAGTCGGCCTAGCGGGAGCCTGTACTTC.

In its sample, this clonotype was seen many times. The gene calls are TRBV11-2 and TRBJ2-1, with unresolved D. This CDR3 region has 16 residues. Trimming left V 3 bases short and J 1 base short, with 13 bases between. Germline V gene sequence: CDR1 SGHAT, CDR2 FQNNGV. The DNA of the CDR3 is TGTGCCAGCAGCTTCGATTGGCGAAATTCCTACAATGAGCAGTTCTTC. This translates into CASSFDWRNSYNEQFF.

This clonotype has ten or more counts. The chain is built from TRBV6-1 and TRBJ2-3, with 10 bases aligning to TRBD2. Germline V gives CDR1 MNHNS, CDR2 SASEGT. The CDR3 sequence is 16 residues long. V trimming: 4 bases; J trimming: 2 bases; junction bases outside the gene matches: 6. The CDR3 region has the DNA TGTGCCAGCAGTGTAGCGGGAGGCGAGGTCACAGATACGCAGTATTTT. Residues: CASSVAGGEVTDTQYF.

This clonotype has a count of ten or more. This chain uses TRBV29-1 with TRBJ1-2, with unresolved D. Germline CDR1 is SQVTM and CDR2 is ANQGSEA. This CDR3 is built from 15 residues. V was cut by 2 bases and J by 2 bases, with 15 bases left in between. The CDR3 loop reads CSVEIGSGGNYGYTF. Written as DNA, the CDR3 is TGCAGCGTTGAAATCGGATCTGGAGGGAACTATGGCTACACCTTC.

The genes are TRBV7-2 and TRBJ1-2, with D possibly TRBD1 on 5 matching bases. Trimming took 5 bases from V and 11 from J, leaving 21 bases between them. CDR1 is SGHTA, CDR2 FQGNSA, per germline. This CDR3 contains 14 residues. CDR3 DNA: TGTGCCAGCAGCCAACCGCCAACATCAGGGAGGTACACCTTC. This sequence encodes CASSQPPTSGRYTF. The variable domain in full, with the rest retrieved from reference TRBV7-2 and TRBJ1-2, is GAGVSQSPSNKVTEKGKDVELRCDPISGHTALYWYRQSLGQGLEFLIYFQGNSAPDKSGLPSDRFSAERTGGSVSTLTIQRTQQEDSAVYLCASSQPPTSGRYTFGSGTRLTVV.

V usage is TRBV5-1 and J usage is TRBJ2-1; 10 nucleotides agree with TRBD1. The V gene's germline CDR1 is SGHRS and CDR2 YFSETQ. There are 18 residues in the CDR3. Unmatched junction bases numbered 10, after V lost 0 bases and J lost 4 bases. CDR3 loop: CASSLGYPTGGKYNEQFF. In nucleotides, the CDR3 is TGCGCCAGCAGCTTGGGATATCCGACAGGGGGCAAATACAATGAGCAGTTCTTC. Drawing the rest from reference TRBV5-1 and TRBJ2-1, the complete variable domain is KAGVTQTPRYLIKTRGQQVTLSCSPISGHRSVSWYQQTPGQGLQFLFEYFSETQRNKGNFPGRFSGRQFSNSRSEMNVSTLELGDSALYLCASSLGYPTGGKYNEQFFGPGTRLTVL.

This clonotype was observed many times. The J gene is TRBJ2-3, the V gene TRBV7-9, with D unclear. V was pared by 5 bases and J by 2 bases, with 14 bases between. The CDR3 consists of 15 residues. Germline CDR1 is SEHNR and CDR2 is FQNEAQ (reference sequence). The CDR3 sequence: CASSPPRGFTDTQYF. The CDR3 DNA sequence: TGTGCCAGCAGCCCCCCCCGAGGCTTCACAGATACGCAGTATTTT. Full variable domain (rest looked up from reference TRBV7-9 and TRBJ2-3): DTGVSQNPRHKITKRGQNVTFRCDPISEHNRLYWYRQTLGQGPEFLTYFQNEAQLEKSRLLSDRFSAERPKGSFSTLEIQRTEQGDSAMYLCASSPPRGFTDTQYFGPGTRLTVL.

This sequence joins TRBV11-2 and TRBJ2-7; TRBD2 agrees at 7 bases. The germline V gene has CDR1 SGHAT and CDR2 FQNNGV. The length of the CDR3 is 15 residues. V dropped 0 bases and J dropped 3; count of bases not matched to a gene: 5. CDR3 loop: CASSLEPGRGYEQYF. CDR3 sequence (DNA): TGTGCCAGCAGCTTAGAGCCAGGGAGGGGCTACGAGCAGTACTTC.

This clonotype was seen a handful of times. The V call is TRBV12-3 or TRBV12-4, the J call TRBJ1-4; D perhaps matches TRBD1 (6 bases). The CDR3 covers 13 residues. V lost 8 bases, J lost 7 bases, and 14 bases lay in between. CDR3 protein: CASSGVRAEKLFF. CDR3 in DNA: TGTGCCAGCTCAGGGGTTCGGGCTGAAAAACTGTTTTTT.

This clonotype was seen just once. CDR3 in amino acids: CAWSKQSANTEAFF. In nucleotides, the CDR3 is TGTGCCTGGAGTAAGCAGAGCGCGAACACTGAAGCTTTCTTT. The chain uses TRBV30 and TRBJ1-1; no clear D gene. The CDR3 spans 14 residues. Trimming removed 2 bases at V and 1 base at J, with 11 bases between. The germline CDR1 and CDR2 sequences are GTSNPN and SVGIG (reference sequence).

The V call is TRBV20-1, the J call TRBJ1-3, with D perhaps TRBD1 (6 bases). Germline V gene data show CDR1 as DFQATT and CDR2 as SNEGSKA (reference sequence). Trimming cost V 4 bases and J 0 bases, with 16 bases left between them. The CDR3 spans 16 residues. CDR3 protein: CSATGAVPISGNTIYF. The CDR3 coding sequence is TGCAGTGCTACGGGGGCCGTCCCGATCTCTGGAAACACCATATATTTT.

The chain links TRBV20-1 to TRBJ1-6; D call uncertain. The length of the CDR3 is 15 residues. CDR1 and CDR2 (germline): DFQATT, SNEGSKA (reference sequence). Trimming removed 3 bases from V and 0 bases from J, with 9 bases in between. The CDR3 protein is CSASSASSYNSPLHF. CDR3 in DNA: TGCAGTGCTAGTAGCGCTAGCTCCTATAATTCACCCCTCCACTTT.

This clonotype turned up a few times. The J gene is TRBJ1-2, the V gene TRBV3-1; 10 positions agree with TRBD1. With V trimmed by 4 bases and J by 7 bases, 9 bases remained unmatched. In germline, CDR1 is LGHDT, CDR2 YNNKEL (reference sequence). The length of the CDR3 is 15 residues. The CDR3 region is CASSPGQDRGAGYTF. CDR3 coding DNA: TGTGCCAGCAGCCCAGGGCAGGACAGGGGGGCTGGCTACACCTTC. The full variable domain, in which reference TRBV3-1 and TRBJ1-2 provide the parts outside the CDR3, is DTAVSQTPKYLVTQMGNDKSIKCEQNLGHDTMYWYKQDSKKFLKIMFSYNNKELIINETVPNRFSPKSPDKAHLNLHINSLELGDSAVYFCASSPGQDRGAGYTFGSGTRLTVV.

CDR3 protein: CASLLAVQETQYF. The CDR3 DNA reads as TGTGCCAGCCTTCTAGCGGTTCAAGAGACCCAGTACTTC. V usage is TRBV6-2 or TRBV6-3 and J usage is TRBJ2-5; 7 nucleotides agree with TRBD2. This CDR3 spans 13 amino acids. The ends lost 8 bases at V and 2 bases at J; junction bases unmatched: 5. CDR1 and CDR2 from the germline V gene are MNHEY and SVGEGT.

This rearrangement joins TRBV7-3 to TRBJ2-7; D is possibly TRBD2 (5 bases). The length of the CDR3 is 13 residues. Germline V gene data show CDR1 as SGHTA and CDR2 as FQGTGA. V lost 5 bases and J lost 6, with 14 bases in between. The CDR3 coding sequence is TGTGCCAGCAGCGCTACAGCGGTCACCGAGCAGTACTTC. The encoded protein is CASSATAVTEQYF. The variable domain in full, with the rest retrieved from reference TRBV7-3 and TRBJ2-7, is GAGVSQTPSNKVTEKGKYVELRCDPISGHTALYWYRQSLGQGPEFLIYFQGTGAADDSGLPNDRFFAVRPEGSVSTLKIQRTERGDSAVYLCASSATAVTEQYFGPGTRLTVT.

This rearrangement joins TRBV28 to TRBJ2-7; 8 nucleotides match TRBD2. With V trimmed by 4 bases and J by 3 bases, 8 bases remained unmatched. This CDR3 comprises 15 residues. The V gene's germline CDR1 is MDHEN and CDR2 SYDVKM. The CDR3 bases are TGTGCCAGCAGTTCGGTAGCGGGGCCAGACTACGAGCAGTACTTC. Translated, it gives CASSSVAGPDYEQYF.

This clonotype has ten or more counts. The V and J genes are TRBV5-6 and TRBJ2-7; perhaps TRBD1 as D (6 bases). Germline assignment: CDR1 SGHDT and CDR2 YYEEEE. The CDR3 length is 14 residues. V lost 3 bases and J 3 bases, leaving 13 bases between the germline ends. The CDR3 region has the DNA TGTGCCAGCAGCTGGTCAGGGGAATTCTACGAGCAGTACTTC. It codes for CASSWSGEFYEQYF.

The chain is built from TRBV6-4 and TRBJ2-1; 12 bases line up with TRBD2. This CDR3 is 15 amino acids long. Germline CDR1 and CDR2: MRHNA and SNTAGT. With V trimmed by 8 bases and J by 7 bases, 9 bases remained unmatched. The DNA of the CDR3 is TGTGCCAGCCGTATCCTAGCGGGAGGGCGGAATGAGCAGTTCTTC. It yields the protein CASRILAGGRNEQFF.

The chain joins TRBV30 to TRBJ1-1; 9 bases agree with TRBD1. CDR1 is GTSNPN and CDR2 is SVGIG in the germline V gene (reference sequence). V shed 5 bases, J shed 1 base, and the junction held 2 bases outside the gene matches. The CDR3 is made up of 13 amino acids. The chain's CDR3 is CAWLGQGNTEAFF. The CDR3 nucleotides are TGTGCCTGGTTGGGACAGGGGAACACTGAAGCTTTCTTT.

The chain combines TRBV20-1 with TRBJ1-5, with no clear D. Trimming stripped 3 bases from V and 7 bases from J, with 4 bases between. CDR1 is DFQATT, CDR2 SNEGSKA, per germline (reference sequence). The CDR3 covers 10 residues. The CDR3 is CSASRQPQHF. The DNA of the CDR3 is TGCAGTGCTAGTCGGCAGCCCCAGCATTTT.